The TCR beta chain under discussion was sequenced for a study of T cell repertoires in cytomegalovirus infection. Across the study: HLA-B-restricted CMV epitopes that are well studied, plus recently identified HLA-C-restricted ones, were used by the study. Matching HLA type and CMV infection were both indicated by public TCR beta signatures.

Points on this clonotype: Its antigen is unknown.

TCRdb re-called the reads through MiXCR, storing one row per CDR3 protein. The data show more than 250,000 distinct CDR3 sequences, about 25% seen once. Findings of the study overall: HLA-C-restricted TCR beta clonotypes specific for CMV led the ex vivo response.

The receptor was isolated from a human donor in good health (CMV status not recorded). Some clones in this sample may be carry-over from other donors' samples. Sequences were derived from cultured PBMCs, sampled from culture after CMV antigen stimulation.

The CDR3 coding sequence is TGTGCCAGCAGCCCCACAGGGTCCACTGAAGCTTTCTTT. Its translation: CASSPTGSTEAFF. The rearrangement uses TRBV7-3 and TRBJ1-1; D possibly corresponds to TRBD1 (6 bases). CDR3 length: 13 amino acids. Germline CDR1 SGHTA, CDR2 FQGTGA. Deletions cut 5 bases from V and 4 bases from J, with 11 bases between.